This entry describes one T cell receptor (beta chain). No antigen is known for it. The sample comes from a study of radiation and T cells in renal cell carcinoma. Turning to the study itself: Nephrectomy followed 15 Gy stereotactic body radiation by 4 weeks.

Described time point: blood 2 weeks post-SBRT. Described treatment: 15 Gy SBRT to primary tumor, nephrectomy 4 weeks later. After SBRT, blood was collected at 2 and 4 weeks, plus baseline. The tumor was a clear cell renal cell carcinoma. Sequenced by immunoSEQ multiplex PCR; TCRdb stores in-frame clones only, minus some. Of 100,000 to 150,000 clones detected, 85% to 90% appear once; the ten largest clones hold 5.8%. This CDR3 spans 12 amino acids. Trimming left V 5 bases short and J 6 bases short, with 12 bases between. Findings of the study overall: Top tumor clonotypes rose in blood 2 weeks post-radiation, then contracted.

The gene calls are TRBV5-3 and TRBJ2-7; D is unresolved. TRBV5-3 is sorted into the ORF group, with uncertain function. The receptor was isolated from a woman aged 70 to 79 with renal cell carcinoma. The sample here was blood, taken from a patient whose treatment included radiotherapy and nephrectomy. The chain's CDR3 is CARSFDTLEQYF. The CDR3 DNA reads as TGTGCCAGAAGTTTCGACACCCTCGAGCAGTACTTC.